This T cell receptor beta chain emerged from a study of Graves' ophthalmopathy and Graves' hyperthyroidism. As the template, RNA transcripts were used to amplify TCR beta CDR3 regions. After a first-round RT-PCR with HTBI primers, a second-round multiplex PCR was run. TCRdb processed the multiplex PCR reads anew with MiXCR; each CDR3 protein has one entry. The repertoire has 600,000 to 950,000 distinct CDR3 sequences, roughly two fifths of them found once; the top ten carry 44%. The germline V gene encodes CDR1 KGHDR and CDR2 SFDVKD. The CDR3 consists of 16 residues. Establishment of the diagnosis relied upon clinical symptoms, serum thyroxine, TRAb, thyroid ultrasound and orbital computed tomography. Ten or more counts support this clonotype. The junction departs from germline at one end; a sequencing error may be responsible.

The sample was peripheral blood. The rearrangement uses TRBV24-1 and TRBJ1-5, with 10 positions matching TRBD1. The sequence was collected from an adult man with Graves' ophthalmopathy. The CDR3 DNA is TGTGCCAGCAGTGGCCAGACAGGGGGCGGCAATCAGCCCCAGCATTTT. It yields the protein CASSGQTGGGNQPQHF.